These 29 T cell receptor beta chains share one sample of origin, sequenced in a study of technical replicates of blood from several donors. Some clones are missing from TCRdb's copy, which holds only in-frame ones; the method was immunoSEQ multiplex PCR. The data contain about 76,000 clones, around 90% of them singletons. Sequences were obtained from T cells isolated from PBMCs. These receptors came from a human donor in good health.

The J gene is TRBJ2-1, the V gene TRBV28; TRBD1 agrees at 9 bases. The CDR3 covers 14 residues. With 7 bases clipped from V and 14 bases from J, the junction kept 15 bases outside the gene matches. Germline CDR1 and CDR2: MDHEN and SYDVKM. The CDR3 loop reads CASTTIRDRENEFF. CDR3 coding DNA: TGTGCCAGCACCACCATACGGGACAGGGAAAATGAGTTCTTC.

This clone was seen a handful of times. This rearrangement joins TRBV4-2 to TRBJ1-1; maybe TRBD1 (6 bases). Germline loops: CDR1 LGHNA, CDR2 YNFKEQ. V lost 0 bases, J lost 8 bases, and 10 bases lay in between. The CDR3 runs 13 residues. The CDR3 nucleotides are TGTGCCAGCAGCCAAGAACAGGGAGGGGAAGCTTTCTTT. This translates into CASSQEQGGEAFF.

The chain combines TRBV29-1 with TRBJ2-4; TRBD2 matches at 7 bases. CDR3 size: 15 residues. Germline CDR1 reads SQVTM; CDR2 reads ANQGSEA. After removal of 2 bases from V and 1 base from J, the junction contained 5 bases not matched to a gene. The CDR3 DNA reads TGCAGCGTTGAAAAGGGAGGGGACGCCAAAAACATTCAGTACTTC. Translating it yields CSVEKGGDAKNIQYF.

The chain combines TRBV25-1 with TRBJ2-2, with D maybe TRBD1 (6 bases). The V end lost 6 bases, the J end lost 13 bases, and 18 bases lay between the germline ends. Germline V gene data show CDR1 as MGHDK and CDR2 as SYGVNS. There are 13 residues in the CDR3. This chain's CDR3 is CASRQTGNAGLFF. DNA of the CDR3: TGTGCCAGCAGACAAACAGGGAATGCGGGGCTGTTTTTT.

The chain couples TRBV11-2 to TRBJ2-5, with 9 bases fitting TRBD2. This CDR3 has 17 amino acids. Germline lookup yields CDR1 SGHAT and CDR2 FQNNGV. The V gene end was trimmed by 2 bases and the J gene end by 0 bases; junction bases not matched to a gene: 7. CDR3 nucleotide sequence: TGTGCCAGCAGCTTACAGCGGGGGGCCCCCAACCAAGAGACCCAGTACTTC. Translating it yields CASSLQRGAPNQETQYF.

V gene TRBV10-3 combines with J gene TRBJ1-3; D gene ambiguous. The CDR3 is 16 residues long. Trimming stripped 4 bases from V and 0 bases from J, with 13 bases between. Germline loops: CDR1 ENHRY, CDR2 SYGVKD. CDR3 residues: CAISGEELVSGNTIYF. CDR3 nucleotides: TGTGCCATCAGTGGGGAGGAGCTGGTCTCTGGAAACACCATATATTTT.

The CDR3 region has the DNA TGTGCCACCGGGGACACAACGAGGTACAATGAGCAGTTCTTC. This translates into CATGDTTRYNEQFF. The chain joins TRBV28 to TRBJ2-1, with D possibly being TRBD1 (6 bases). This CDR3 has 14 residues. Germline V gene lookup returns CDR1 MDHEN and CDR2 SYDVKM. Trimming took off 10 bases at V and 4 bases at J, with 17 bases between the two ends.

The genes are TRBV2 and TRBJ2-2, with 8 bases identical to TRBD1. The germline CDR1 and CDR2 sequences are SNHLY and FYNNEI. V was clipped by 7 bases and J by 8 bases; unmatched bases: 12. The length of the CDR3 is 15 residues. CDR3 in DNA: TGTGCCAGCAAGGGGGACAGGACGCCGTTTGGGGAGCTGTTTTTT. It yields the protein CASKGDRTPFGELFF.

The chain couples TRBV5-6 to TRBJ2-5, with D unclear. Germline V CDR1 and CDR2: SGHDT, YYEEEE. The V gene lost 4 bases and the J gene lost 5 bases, with 21 bases spanning the gap. The CDR3 contains 16 residues. This CDR3 is CASSLPFRWSWETQYF. The CDR3 nucleotides read TGTGCCAGCAGCCTGCCCTTTCGGTGGTCTTGGGAGACCCAGTACTTC.

V usage is TRBV19 and J usage is TRBJ1-5; a weak D match, TRBD1 (5 bases). This CDR3 region has 17 residues. V lost 3 bases and J lost 7, with 22 bases in between. Germline CDR1 reads LNHDA; CDR2 reads SQIVND (reference sequence). The DNA of the CDR3 is TGTGCCAGTAGTATGCTCTCTAGTGGGGCCTCTGGCCAGCCCCAGCATTTT. Its protein product is CASSMLSSGASGQPQHF.

CDR3 DNA: TGTGCCAGCAGCGTAGACAGGGACTATGGCTACACCTTC. Translating gives CASSVDRDYGYTF. The chain couples TRBV9 to TRBJ1-2; a possible D gene is TRBD1 (6 bases). The CDR3 is 13 residues long. Germline V gives CDR1 SGDLS, CDR2 YYNGEE. Trimming left V 0 bases short and J 3 bases short, with 6 bases between.

J is TRBJ1-4 and V is TRBV18, with D tentatively TRBD1 (5 bases). V was cut by 3 bases and J by 1 base, with 9 bases left in between. The V gene's germline CDR1 is KGHSH and CDR2 LQKENI. The CDR3 spans 15 residues. For the CDR3, the DNA is TGTGCCAGCTCACCGGTCGGGGGAACTAATGAAAAACTGTTTTTT. Translated: CASSPVGGTNEKLFF.

The rearrangement joins TRBV10-3 to TRBJ1-4; 8 bases fit TRBD1. The V segment lost 11 bases and the J segment 0 bases; nucleotides outside the gene matches: 8. The CDR3 is 15 residues long. Germline V lookup: CDR1 ENHRY, CDR2 SYGVKD. The CDR3: CAARQGQATNEKLFF. DNA of the CDR3: TGTGCCGCTAGACAGGGGCAGGCAACTAATGAAAAACTGTTTTTT.

The rearrangement uses TRBV29-1 and TRBJ1-3, with D possibly matching TRBD1 (5 bases). CDR1 is SQVTM and CDR2 is ANQGSEA in the germline V gene. The length of the CDR3 is 15 residues. The V gene lost 3 bases and the J gene lost 0 bases, with 12 bases spanning the gap. The CDR3 sequence is CSVDDRSSSGNTIYF. CDR3 bases: TGCAGCGTTGATGACAGATCCAGCTCTGGAAACACCATATATTTT.

J is TRBJ1-2 and V is TRBV5-6, with D hard to call. Trimming took off 2 bases at V and 8 bases at J, with 10 bases between the two ends. The CDR3 is made up of 12 amino acids. Looked up from germline, CDR1 is SGHDT and CDR2 is YYEEEE. Here the CDR3 reads CASSFEPVGYTF. DNA for the CDR3: TGTGCCAGCAGCTTCGAGCCTGTCGGCTACACCTTC.

This chain joins TRBV9 and TRBJ1-2, with 7 bases identical to TRBD1. V gave up 3 bases and J gave up 2 bases; unmatched junction bases: 10. The CDR3 has 16 residues. Germline V gene data show CDR1 as SGDLS and CDR2 as YYNGEE. The CDR3, as DNA: TGTGCCAGCAGCGCATCAGCGACAGGGAAGAACTATGGCTACACCTTC. Residues: CASSASATGKNYGYTF.

This clone has only a few counts. The chain links TRBV20-1 to TRBJ1-1; D unresolved. The CDR3 totals 11 residues. V lost 7 bases, J lost 0 bases, and 6 bases lay in between. Germline V CDR1 and CDR2: DFQATT, SNEGSKA (reference sequence). The DNA of the CDR3 is TGCAGTGGACATTTGAACACTGAAGCTTTCTTT. Translation gives CSGHLNTEAFF.

The V gene is TRBV5-1, the J gene TRBJ1-1; a possible D gene is TRBD1 (5 bases). CDR1 and CDR2 from the germline V gene are SGHRS and YFSETQ. The CDR3 sequence is 14 residues long. With 4 bases removed from V and 1 base from J, the gap between germline ends came to 11 bases. The CDR3 here is CASSPDTRNTEAFF. CDR3 bases: TGCGCCAGCAGCCCGGACACCCGGAACACTGAAGCTTTCTTT.

V and J are TRBV7-8 and TRBJ1-5; the D gene is possibly TRBD1 (6 bases). CDR3 length: 13 residues. Per the germline V gene, CDR1 is SGHVS and CDR2 is FQNEAQ. Trimming stripped 5 bases from V and 5 bases from J, with 10 bases between. CDR3 DNA sequence: TGTGCCAGCAGCACGGACAGTTATCAGCCCCAGCATTTT. The encoded protein is CASSTDSYQPQHF.

This chain connects TRBV7-2 to TRBJ1-1, with no clear D. V shed 3 bases and J shed 11 bases, with 10 bases lying between them. CDR3 length equals 11 residues. Germline lookup yields CDR1 SGHTA and CDR2 FQGNSA. The DNA for the CDR3 is TGTGCCAGCAGCTTTTTAACGGGGGCTTTCTTT. It encodes CASSFLTGAFF.

The chain combines TRBV28 with TRBJ1-5, with 9 bases fitting TRBD1. The germline CDR1 and CDR2 sequences are MDHEN and SYDVKM. This CDR3 spans 16 amino acids. V shed 11 bases and J 5 bases; nucleotides not matched to a gene: 16. The CDR3 sequence: CAESPGQGHLYQPQHF. The CDR3 DNA follows: TGTGCCGAAAGCCCGGGACAGGGACATTTGTATCAGCCCCAGCATTTT.

The CDR3 DNA sequence: TGTGCCAGCAGTTTATCCCCCGGGACAGGCCTTACTATTTCCTACAATGAGCAGTTCTTC. Translation gives CASSLSPGTGLTISYNEQFF. This chain links TRBV27 with TRBJ2-1, with TRBD1 identical over 8 bases. The CDR3 is 20 amino acids. V lost 0 bases, J lost 1 base, and 14 bases stayed unmatched. Germline CDR1 and CDR2: MNHEY and SMNVEV (reference sequence).

The chain combines TRBV11-2 with TRBJ2-7, with a weak D call TRBD2 (6 bases). The V end was cut by 2 bases, the J end by 4 bases, with 15 bases between. The CDR3 has 15 residues. Germline V gives CDR1 SGHAT, CDR2 FQNNGV. As DNA, the CDR3 is TGTGCCAGCAGCTTATCAGGGTACGGGGGATACGAGCAGTACTTC. Residues: CASSLSGYGGYEQYF.

The chain has TRBV5-1 and TRBJ2-2; D is undetermined. This CDR3 comprises 14 residues. The V and J ends lost 4 bases and 3 bases respectively, with 10 bases between them. CDR1 and CDR2 from the germline V gene are SGHRS and YFSETQ. The CDR3 loop reads CASSPSFDTGELFF. CDR3 nucleotides: TGCGCCAGCAGCCCCTCGTTCGACACCGGGGAGCTGTTTTTT.

The chain employs TRBV30 and TRBJ1-6; 9 positions agree with TRBD1. Germline CDR1 is GTSNPN and CDR2 is SVGIG (reference sequence). The CDR3 covers 14 residues. The CDR3 DNA sequence: TGTGCGACGGACAGGGGCGGGAGGAATTCACCCCTCCACTTT. This translates into CATDRGGRNSPLHF. Filled out from reference TRBV30 and TRBJ1-6, the complete variable domain reads SQTIHQWPATLVQPVGSPLSLECTVEGTSNPNLYWYRQAAGRGLQLLFYSVGIGQISSEVPQNLSASRPQDRQFILSSKKLLLSDSGFYLCATDRGGRNSPLHFGNGTRLTVT.

The chain recombines TRBV2 with TRBJ2-7; D is uncertain. The CDR3 spans 11 residues. Trimming pared 8 bases from V and 6 bases from J, leaving 11 bases between. Germline values: CDR1 SNHLY, CDR2 FYNNEI. DNA of the CDR3: TGTGCCAGCCTCGAACAGAGCGAGCAGTACTTC. Protein product: CASLEQSEQYF. The full variable domain, completed using reference TRBV2 and TRBJ2-7, is EPEVTQTPSHQVTQMGQEVILRCVPISNHLYFYWYRQILGQKVEFLVSFYNNEISEKSEIFDDQFSVERPDGSNFTLKIRSTKLEDSAMYFCASLEQSEQYFGPGTRLTVT.

The table lists this clone with a count of one. The gene calls are TRBV5-1 and TRBJ2-7, with 11 nucleotides matching TRBD1. Germline CDR1 reads SGHRS; CDR2 reads YFSETQ. The CDR3 totals 15 residues. V lost 0 bases to trimming and J lost 3 bases; unmatched junction nucleotides: 2. Here the CDR3 reads CASSLAGTGGYEQYF. CDR3 DNA: TGCGCCAGCAGCTTGGCGGGGACAGGGGGCTACGAGCAGTACTTC.

V usage is TRBV13 and J usage is TRBJ2-5, with 8 bases lining up with TRBD2. Germline assignment: CDR1 PRHDT and CDR2 FYEKMQ (reference sequence). Trimming cost V 5 bases and J 5 bases; bases outside gene matches: 7. This CDR3 spans 14 amino acids. CDR3 nucleotides: TGTGCCAGCAGCACAAGCGGGAGTGGGGAGACCCAGTACTTC. Its protein product is CASSTSGSGETQYF.

This clone was recorded once. The rearrangement uses TRBV7-2 and TRBJ2-7, with 8 bases aligning to TRBD2. There are 15 residues in the CDR3. V was pared by 5 bases and J by 3 bases, with 9 bases of the junction left unmatched. Germline V gene sequence: CDR1 SGHTA, CDR2 FQGNSA. In DNA, the CDR3 is TGTGCCAGCAGCCAAAATCAGCGGGAGTTCTACGAGCAGTACTTC. It specifies CASSQNQREFYEQYF.